This passage covers 30 T cell receptor beta chains from one sample sequenced in a study of T-cell memory formation after mild COVID-19. TCRdb re-derived calls from the 5' RACE reads in MiXCR, one entry per CDR3 protein. This sample carries some 290,000 distinct CDR3 sequences, 15% to 20% of them seen once, and the ten largest clones take over 20%. Material for sequencing was PBMCs or a T cell subset sorted from them (not recorded which). These receptors all stem from a man aged 18 to 30 who had mild COVID-19 (a few samples of this study predate the infection). Cell type and time point are not known.

The gene calls are TRBV27 and TRBJ1-1, with D maybe TRBD1 (6 bases). The CDR3 sequence is 14 residues long. Trimming took off 4 bases at V and 5 bases at J, with 14 bases between the two ends. The germline CDR1 and CDR2 sequences are MNHEY and SMNVEV (reference sequence). The CDR3: CASSWGARGTEAFF. The CDR3 region has the DNA TGTGCCAGCAGTTGGGGGGCCCGAGGAACTGAAGCTTTCTTT.

This clonotype appeared a few times. The chain joins TRBV7-9 to TRBJ1-6; D is unclear. Germline V gives CDR1 SEHNR, CDR2 FQNEAQ (reference sequence). The CDR3 length is 13 residues. V shed 4 bases and J shed 12 bases, with 13 bases lying between them. The CDR3 reads CASSSSARGPLHF. The CDR3, as DNA: TGTGCCAGCAGCTCCTCTGCCCGAGGACCCCTCCACTTT.

This clonotype appeared many times. V usage is TRBV7-2 and J usage is TRBJ1-5; D gene uncertain. Germline lookup yields CDR1 SGHTA and CDR2 FQGNSA. V was clipped by 1 base and J by 13 bases, with 11 bases between them. This CDR3 is built from 12 residues. The CDR3 DNA reads TGTGCCAGCAGCTTAGGGCCCAGGCCACAGCATTTT. Protein sequence: CASSLGPRPQHF.

This clonotype has just a few counts. This chain connects TRBV4-2 to TRBJ2-3; D possibly corresponds to TRBD1 (5 bases). The length of the CDR3 is 16 residues. Trimming took 1 base from V and 2 from J, leaving 13 bases between them. The V gene's germline CDR1 is LGHNA and CDR2 YNFKEQ. The CDR3 sequence: CASSQGAGKSTDTQYF. DNA of the CDR3: TGTGCCAGCAGCCAAGGCGCAGGGAAGTCCACAGATACGCAGTATTTT.

The V gene is TRBV27, the J gene TRBJ1-1; D uncertain. The CDR3 spans 14 residues. The germline gives CDR1 MNHEY, CDR2 SMNVEV (reference sequence). Trimming took 0 bases from V and 4 from J, leaving 9 bases between them. The chain's CDR3 is CASSLSGSTTEAFF. The CDR3 DNA sequence: TGTGCCAGCAGTTTATCTGGGAGCACCACTGAAGCTTTCTTT.

This clonotype was picked up a small number of times. This chain connects TRBV5-1 to TRBJ2-1, with TRBD2 identical over 11 bases. The germline V gene has CDR1 SGHRS and CDR2 YFSETQ. Trimming took 1 base from V and 6 from J; bases not matched to a gene: 3. The CDR3 extends over 15 amino acids. The CDR3 loop reads CASSLQLAGVNEQFF. CDR3 in DNA: TGCGCCAGCAGCTTGCAACTAGCGGGGGTCAATGAGCAGTTCTTC.

This clonotype was recorded a few times. This chain links TRBV2 with TRBJ2-2; the match to TRBD2 covers 11 bases. The CDR3 sequence is 17 residues long. With V trimmed by 6 bases and J by 4 bases, 10 bases remained unmatched. CDR1 is SNHLY and CDR2 is FYNNEI in the germline V gene. The CDR3 DNA reads as TGTGCCAGCAGCGGAACCGCCGGACTAGCGGGCACCGGGGAGCTGTTTTTT. This sequence encodes CASSGTAGLAGTGELFF.

This chain uses TRBV10-1 with TRBJ2-7, with 8 bases matching TRBD2. In germline, CDR1 is WNHNN, CDR2 SYGVQD (reference sequence). This CDR3 comprises 14 residues. Germline trimming cut 9 bases from V and 0 bases from J; bases unmatched to any gene: 7. CDR3 region: CARISGGSSYEQYF. CDR3 in DNA: TGCGCCAGAATCAGCGGGGGTAGCTCCTACGAGCAGTACTTC.

The chain joins TRBV21-1 to TRBJ2-2; TRBD1 is the table's D call, not checked against the DNA. TRBV21-1 is noted as a pseudogene. This CDR3 comprises 16 residues. This CDR3 reads CASRLTGGANTGELFF. DNA of the CDR3: TGTGCCAGCAGGCTGACAGGGGGAGCGAACACCGGGGAGCTGTTTTTT.

The rearrangement links TRBV7-9 to TRBJ1-1; perhaps TRBD1 as D (6 bases). Germline V lookup: CDR1 SEHNR, CDR2 FQNEAQ (reference sequence). V lost 7 bases, J lost 7 bases, and 13 bases lay in between. The CDR3 length is 12 residues. CDR3 sequence: CASTGQPYEAFF. The CDR3, as DNA: TGTGCCAGCACCGGACAGCCCTATGAAGCTTTCTTT.

This clonotype was recorded a few times. The V gene is TRBV6-5, the J gene TRBJ2-7; tentatively, D is TRBD1 (5 bases). V lost 2 bases, J lost 5 bases, and 10 bases lay in between. This CDR3 is built from 13 residues. Germline V gene lookup returns CDR1 MNHEY and CDR2 SVGAGI. The CDR3 sequence: CASSYPGKDEQYF. CDR3 coding DNA: TGTGCCAGCAGTTACCCAGGGAAGGACGAGCAGTACTTC.

The J gene is TRBJ2-7, the V gene TRBV11-1; D unclear. The CDR3 has 13 residues. V was clipped by 4 bases and J by 5 bases, with 12 bases between them. The V gene's germline CDR1 is SGHAT and CDR2 FQDESV (reference sequence). CDR3: CASSYAPRDEQYF. The DNA for the CDR3 is TGTGCCAGCAGCTATGCGCCCCGGGACGAGCAGTACTTC.

The chain employs TRBV29-1 and TRBJ2-1; D is uncertain. The CDR3 extends over 12 amino acids. CDR1 is SQVTM, CDR2 ANQGSEA, per germline. Trimming took 4 bases from V and 2 from J, leaving 6 bases between them. The DNA for the CDR3 is TGCAGCGTTGGGGCTACCTACAATGAGCAGTTCTTC. Protein: CSVGATYNEQFF.

This clonotype was observed a few times. The rearrangement joins TRBV6-5 to TRBJ1-1; 7 bases fit TRBD1. Germline assignment: CDR1 MNHEY and CDR2 SVGAGI. The CDR3 length is 13 residues. The trim removed 10 bases at V and 0 bases at J, leaving 5 bases unmatched. CDR3 amino acids: CAIRTGMNTEAFF. DNA for the CDR3: TGTGCCATCCGGACAGGTATGAACACTGAAGCTTTCTTT.

J is TRBJ2-3 and V is TRBV6-1; TRBD2 agrees at 16 bases. Germline trimming cut 9 bases from V and 6 bases from J; bases unmatched to any gene: 6. The V gene's germline CDR1 is MNHNS and CDR2 SASEGT. The CDR3 length is 15 residues. CDR3 in amino acids: CARGTSGGAWDTQYF. In DNA form, the CDR3 reads TGTGCCAGAGGGACTAGCGGGGGGGCATGGGATACGCAGTATTTT.

This clonotype was detected only a few times. The chain recombines TRBV20-1 with TRBJ1-5, with D hard to call. This CDR3 region has 14 residues. CDR1 DFQATT and CDR2 SNEGSKA come from the germline V gene (reference sequence). V gave up 3 bases and J gave up 3 bases, with 12 bases separating them. The DNA of the CDR3 is TGCAGTGCTAGTGGGCCGAGCCACAATCAGCCCCAGCATTTT. It yields the protein CSASGPSHNQPQHF.

This sequence joins TRBV5-1 and TRBJ2-1; no reliable D call. The germline V gene has CDR1 SGHRS and CDR2 YFSETQ. V lost 0 bases to trimming and J lost 4 bases, with 2 bases between them. This CDR3 spans 12 amino acids. In nucleotides, the CDR3 is TGCGCCAGCAGCTTGGTTTACAATGAGCAGTTCTTC. This sequence encodes CASSLVYNEQFF.

This clonotype was seen only a few times. The chain uses TRBV6-4 and TRBJ2-1; 9 positions match TRBD1. Germline V gives CDR1 MRHNA, CDR2 SNTAGT. The CDR3 length is 13 residues. V trimming: 4 bases; J trimming: 9 bases; junction bases outside the gene matches: 4. CDR3 protein: CASSATGGSEQFF. Here the CDR3 DNA reads TGTGCCAGCAGTGCCACAGGGGGCAGTGAGCAGTTCTTC.

The chain has TRBV5-1 and TRBJ1-3, with D hard to call. V gave up 3 bases and J gave up 4 bases, with 14 bases separating them. CDR3 size: 15 residues. The germline CDR1 and CDR2 sequences are SGHRS and YFSETQ. CDR3 protein: CASSYGSGSGNTIYF. Here the CDR3 DNA reads TGCGCCAGCAGCTATGGGTCGGGGTCGGGAAACACCATATATTTT.

The gene calls are TRBV5-1 and TRBJ2-7; 10 positions match TRBD1. J gave up 2 bases and V 3 bases, and 2 bases lay outside the gene matches. Per the germline V gene, CDR1 is SGHRS and CDR2 is YFSETQ. This CDR3 is built from 14 residues. For the CDR3, the DNA is TGCGCCAGCAGCTCCGGGACAGGGGCCTACGAGCAGTACGTC. It encodes CASSSGTGAYEQYV.

This clonotype was picked up a small number of times. The rearrangement joins TRBV28 to TRBJ2-1; the match to TRBD2 covers 13 bases. The CDR3 covers 15 residues. V dropped 7 bases and J dropped 2; count of bases not matched to a gene: 2. Germline V lookup: CDR1 MDHEN, CDR2 SYDVKM. The CDR3 here is CASNGLAGAYNEQFF. CDR3 nucleotide sequence: TGTGCCAGCAACGGACTAGCGGGGGCCTACAATGAGCAGTTCTTC.

The V and J genes are TRBV7-2 and TRBJ2-1, with TRBD2 identical over 9 bases. The CDR3 totals 18 residues. Trimming cost V 4 bases and J 2 bases; bases outside gene matches: 12. CDR1 SGHTA and CDR2 FQGNSA come from the germline V gene. The CDR3 loop reads CASSSRGSASGAYNEQFF. The CDR3 bases are TGTGCCAGCAGCTCCCGTGGGTCTGCTAGCGGGGCCTACAATGAGCAGTTCTTC.

The rearrangement joins TRBV9 to TRBJ2-3, with TRBD2 matching 9 bases. The CDR3 sequence is 17 residues long. The germline CDR1 and CDR2 sequences are SGDLS and YYNGEE. With 0 bases clipped from V and 0 bases from J, the junction kept 5 bases outside the gene matches. The CDR3 protein is CASSVGRGGESTDTQYF. CDR3 DNA sequence: TGTGCCAGCAGCGTAGGGCGCGGGGGGGAAAGCACAGATACGCAGTATTTT.

This clonotype was recorded at least ten times. The chain has TRBV5-1 and TRBJ1-5, with D possibly TRBD1 on 5 matching bases. CDR1 and CDR2 from the germline V gene are SGHRS and YFSETQ. This CDR3 has 16 amino acids. The V gene lost 0 bases and the J gene lost 5 bases, with 15 bases spanning the gap. CDR3 protein: CASSLGGAGWDQPQHF. In DNA form, the CDR3 reads TGCGCCAGCAGCTTGGGGGGCGCAGGGTGGGATCAGCCCCAGCATTTT.

J is TRBJ2-2 and V is TRBV6-5; D gene unclear. V was shortened by 5 bases and J by 7 bases, with 14 bases between the two germline ends. Germline CDR1 MNHEY, CDR2 SVGAGI. The CDR3 extends over 14 amino acids. The CDR3, as DNA: TGTGCCAGCAGTACGACGTTAGTGAGCGGGGAGCTGTTTTTT. This sequence encodes CASSTTLVSGELFF.

V is TRBV7-2 and J is TRBJ2-2, with 10 bases matching TRBD2. V lost 1 base and J lost 2; bases outside the gene matches: 4. Germline CDR1 reads SGHTA; CDR2 reads FQGNSA. CDR3 length: 17 amino acids. This CDR3 is CASSLETSGLNTGELFF. CDR3 bases: TGTGCCAGCAGCTTAGAGACTAGCGGGCTCAACACCGGGGAGCTGTTTTTT.

As concerns this clonotype: A read error may produce the germline difference seen at one junction end. The chain is built from TRBV5-5 and TRBJ2-1, with TRBD1 matching over 10 bases. This CDR3 contains 16 residues. Germline-derived CDR1 and CDR2 are SGHKS and YYEKEE (reference sequence). CDR3 DNA: TGTGCCAGCAGCTTGTTGGGGACAGGGGTCTACACTGAGCAGTTCTTC. Encoded protein: CASSLLGTGVYTEQFF. Combining the CDR3 with reference TRBV5-5 and TRBJ2-1 gives the whole variable domain DAGVTQSPTHLIKTRGQQVTLRCSPISGHKSVSWYQQVLGQGPQFIFQYYEKEERGRGNFPDRFSARQFPNYSSELNVNALLLGDSALYLCASSLLGTGVYTEQFFGPGTRLTVL.

The V gene is TRBV5-1, the J gene TRBJ2-1; either TRBD1 or TRBD2 may supply D (5 bases each). The CDR3 is 14 residues long. V was cut by 4 bases and J by 5 bases, with 13 bases left in between. CDR1 and CDR2 from the germline V gene are SGHRS and YFSETQ. For the CDR3, the DNA is TGCGCCAGCAGCCCGGAGAGGGGAGACAATGAGCAGTTCTTC. This translates into CASSPERGDNEQFF.

The rearrangement links TRBV28 to TRBJ2-3; a possible D gene is TRBD2 (5 bases). Germline lookup yields CDR1 MDHEN and CDR2 SYDVKM. With 7 bases removed from V and 2 bases from J, the gap between germline ends came to 10 bases. The CDR3 totals 13 residues. The CDR3 DNA sequence: TGTGCCAGCACTGCCGGGGACACAGATACGCAGTATTTT. Protein product: CASTAGDTDTQYF.

This clonotype was seen more than once but under ten times. The chain carries TRBV4-1 and TRBJ1-5; TRBD1 is a possible D gene (6 bases). Per germline, CDR1 MGHRA and CDR2 YSYEKL. V was trimmed by 1 base and J by 4 bases, leaving 11 bases between them. This CDR3 is 15 amino acids long. The CDR3 coding sequence is TGCGCCAGCAGCCAAGTCGGCAGGGGTAATCAGCCCCAGCATTTT. It codes for CASSQVGRGNQPQHF.